These 10 T cell receptor beta chains were all obtained from the same sample, sequenced in a study of T cells in Graves' hyperthyroidism and ophthalmopathy. Authors of the study amplified TCR beta CDR3 regions from RNA transcripts. During a first-round RT-PCR of the TCR CDR3, the HTBI primer set was used. MiXCR, run by TCRdb on the multiplex PCR reads, gives a single entry per CDR3 protein. The sample carries roughly 330,000 distinct CDR3 sequences, over 15% recorded once. Specimen: blood. Receptors were obtained from a young man with Graves' hyperthyroidism.

The chain links TRBV19 to TRBJ2-2; 9 bases agree with TRBD1. J gave up 6 bases and V 9 bases, and 5 bases lay outside the gene matches. The CDR3 runs 13 residues. Germline CDR1 LNHDA, CDR2 SQIVND (reference sequence). In nucleotides, the CDR3 is TGTGCCAGCGCATACAGGGGGCCCGGGGAGCTGTTTTTT. This gives the protein CASAYRGPGELFF.

The rearrangement links TRBV6-2 or TRBV6-3 to TRBJ2-1, with a possible D match to TRBD2 (6 bases). The V and J ends lost 0 bases and 0 bases respectively, with 9 bases between them. This CDR3 contains 16 residues. Germline V gene data show CDR1 as MNHEY and CDR2 as SVGEGT. The CDR3 DNA is TGTGCCAGCAGTTACTCCCGGGAGAGCTCCTACAATGAGCAGTTCTTC. As protein: CASSYSRESSYNEQFF.

In this sample, this clonotype turned up many times. This rearrangement joins TRBV11-3 to TRBJ2-1; D uncertain. The V and J ends lost 5 bases and 2 bases respectively, with 7 bases between them. The CDR3 length is 13 residues. Germline-derived CDR1 and CDR2 are SGHNT and YENEEA. The CDR3 DNA sequence: TGTGCCAGCAGCCTGCCCCCCTACAATGAGCAGTTCTTC. Translated: CASSLPPYNEQFF.

This clonotype was counted ten times or more. The chain uses TRBV2 and TRBJ2-5, with 9 bases fitting TRBD2. The CDR3 loop spans 12 amino acids. Losses at the gene ends were 8 bases for V and 4 bases for J; bases not matched to a gene: 2. Germline loops: CDR1 SNHLY, CDR2 FYNNEI. The DNA of the CDR3 is TGTGCCAGCTCGACTAGCGGAGAGACCCAGTACTTC. It codes for CASSTSGETQYF.

The chain is built from TRBV10-1 and TRBJ2-3; possibly TRBD2 for D (6 bases). The CDR3 contains 15 residues. With 8 bases removed from V and 4 bases from J, the gap between germline ends came to 19 bases. CDR1 and CDR2 from the germline V gene are WNHNN and SYGVQD (reference sequence). The CDR3 nucleotides read TGCGCCAGCGCCCGAGGAGGGAGTAAAGCAGATACGCAGTATTTT. Translated, it gives CASARGGSKADTQYF.

V is TRBV20-1 and J is TRBJ2-7, with a weak D call TRBD1 (5 bases). In germline, CDR1 is DFQATT, CDR2 SNEGSKA (reference sequence). The CDR3 runs 13 residues. V was trimmed by 2 bases and J by 1 base, leaving 9 bases between them. The CDR3 coding sequence is TGCAGTGCTAGAACAGGACGTTCCTACGAGCAGTACTTC. Protein sequence: CSARTGRSYEQYF.

This clonotype was seen at least ten times. CDR3 amino acids: CASSFRQITYGYTF. Written as DNA, the CDR3 is TGTGCCAGCAGCTTCCGACAGATTACTTATGGCTACACCTTC. This chain links TRBV7-9 with TRBJ1-2; weak D call: TRBD1 (5 bases). CDR1 and CDR2 (germline): SEHNR, FQNEAQ (reference sequence). Trimming removed 3 bases from V and 5 bases from J, with 13 bases in between. This CDR3 region has 14 residues.

This clonotype was recorded a few times. This chain connects TRBV4-1 to TRBJ2-7, with 7 positions matching TRBD1. Trimming cost V 1 base and J 4 bases; bases outside gene matches: 7. Germline loops: CDR1 MGHRA, CDR2 YSYEKL. The CDR3 totals 15 residues. The CDR3 protein is CASSQGGGLGYEQYF. The CDR3, as DNA: TGCGCCAGCAGCCAAGGAGGGGGCCTAGGGTACGAGCAGTACTTC.

This clonotype was recorded many times. The chain carries TRBV20-1 and TRBJ2-7; D might be TRBD2 (6 bases). Germline V lookup: CDR1 DFQATT, CDR2 SNEGSKA (reference sequence). The V and J ends lost 4 bases and 0 bases respectively, with 13 bases between them. The CDR3 has 14 residues. This CDR3 is CSAKKPGSSYEQYF. The CDR3 DNA sequence: TGCAGTGCTAAAAAACCCGGGAGCTCCTACGAGCAGTACTTC.

Only a few counts were recorded for this clonotype. V and J are TRBV18 and TRBJ2-7; D tentatively fits TRBD1 or TRBD2 (5 bases each). The ends were cut back, 3 bases at V and 5 bases at J, with 11 bases in the middle. The CDR3 covers 13 residues. The V gene's germline CDR1 is KGHSH and CDR2 LQKENI. CDR3 nucleotide sequence: TGTGCCAGCTCACCTGGGACGGTTGACGAGCAGTACTTC. As protein: CASSPGTVDEQYF.